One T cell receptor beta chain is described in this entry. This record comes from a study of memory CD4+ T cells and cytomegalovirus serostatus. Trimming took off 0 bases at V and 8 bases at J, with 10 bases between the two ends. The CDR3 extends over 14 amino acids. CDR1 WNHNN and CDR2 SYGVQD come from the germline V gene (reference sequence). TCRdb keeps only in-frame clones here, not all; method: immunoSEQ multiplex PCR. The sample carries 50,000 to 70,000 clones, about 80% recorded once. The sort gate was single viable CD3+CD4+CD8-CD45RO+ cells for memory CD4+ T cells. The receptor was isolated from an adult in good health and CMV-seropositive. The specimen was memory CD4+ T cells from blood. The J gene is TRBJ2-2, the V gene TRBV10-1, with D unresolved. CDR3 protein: CASSESLTQGELFF. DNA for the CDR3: TGCGCCAGCAGTGAGTCCCTCACCCAGGGGGAGCTGTTTTTT.